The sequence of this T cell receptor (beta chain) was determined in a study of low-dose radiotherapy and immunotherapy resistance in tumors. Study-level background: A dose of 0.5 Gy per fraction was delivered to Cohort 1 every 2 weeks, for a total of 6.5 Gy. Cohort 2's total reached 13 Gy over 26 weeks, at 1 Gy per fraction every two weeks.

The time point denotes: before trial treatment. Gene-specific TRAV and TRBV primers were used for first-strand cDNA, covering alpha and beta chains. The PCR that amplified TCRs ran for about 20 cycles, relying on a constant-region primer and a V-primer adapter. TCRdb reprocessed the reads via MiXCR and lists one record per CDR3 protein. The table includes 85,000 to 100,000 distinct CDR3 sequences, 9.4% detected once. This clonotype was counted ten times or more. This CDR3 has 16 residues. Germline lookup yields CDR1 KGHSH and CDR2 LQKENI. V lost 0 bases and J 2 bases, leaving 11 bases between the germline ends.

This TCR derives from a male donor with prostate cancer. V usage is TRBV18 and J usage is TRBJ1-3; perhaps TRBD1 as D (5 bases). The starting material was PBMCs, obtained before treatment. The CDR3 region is CASSPPARVAGNTIYF. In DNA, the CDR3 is TGTGCCAGCTCACCACCGGCCAGGGTCGCTGGAAACACCATATATTTT. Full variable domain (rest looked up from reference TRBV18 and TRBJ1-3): NAGVMQNPRHLVRRRGQEARLRCSPMKGHSHVYWYRQLPEEGLKFMVYLQKENIIDESGMPKERFSAEFPKEGPSILRIQQVVRGDSAAYFCASSPPARVAGNTIYFGEGSWLTVV.